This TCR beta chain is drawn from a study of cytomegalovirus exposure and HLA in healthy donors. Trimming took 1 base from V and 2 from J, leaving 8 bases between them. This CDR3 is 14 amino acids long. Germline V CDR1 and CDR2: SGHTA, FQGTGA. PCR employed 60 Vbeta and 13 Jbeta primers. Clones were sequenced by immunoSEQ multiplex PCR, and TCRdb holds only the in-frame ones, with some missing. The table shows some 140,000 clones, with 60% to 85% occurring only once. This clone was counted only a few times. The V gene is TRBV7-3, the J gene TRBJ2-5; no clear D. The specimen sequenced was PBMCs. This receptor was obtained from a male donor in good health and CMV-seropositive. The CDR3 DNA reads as TGTGCCAGCAGCTTAAACGGCGGACAAGAGACCCAGTACTTC. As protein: CASSLNGGQETQYF.